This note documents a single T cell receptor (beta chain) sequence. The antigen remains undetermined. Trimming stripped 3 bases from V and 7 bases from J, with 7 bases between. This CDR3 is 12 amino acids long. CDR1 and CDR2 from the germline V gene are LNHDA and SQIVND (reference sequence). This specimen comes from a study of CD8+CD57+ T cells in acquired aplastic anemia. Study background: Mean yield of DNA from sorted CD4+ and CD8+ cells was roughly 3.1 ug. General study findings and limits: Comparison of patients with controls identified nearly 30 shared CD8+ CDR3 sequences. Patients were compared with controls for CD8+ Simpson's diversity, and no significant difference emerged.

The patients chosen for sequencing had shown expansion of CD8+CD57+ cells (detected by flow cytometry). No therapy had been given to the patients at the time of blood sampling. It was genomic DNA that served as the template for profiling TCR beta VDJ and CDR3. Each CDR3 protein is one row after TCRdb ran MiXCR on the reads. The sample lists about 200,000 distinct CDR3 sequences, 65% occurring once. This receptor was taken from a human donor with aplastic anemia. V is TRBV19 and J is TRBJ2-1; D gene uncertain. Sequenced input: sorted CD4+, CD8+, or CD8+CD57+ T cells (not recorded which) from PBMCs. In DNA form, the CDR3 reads TGTGCCAGTAGTATCCAAGCGAATGAGCAGTTCTTC. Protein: CASSIQANEQFF.